Below, one T cell receptor (beta chain) is given with its context. Its cognate antigen is unknown. This record belongs to a study of cytomegalovirus exposure and HLA in healthy donors. Study at large: Across around 400 genotyped donors, approximately 80% landed in the Caucasian-associated ancestry cluster.

PCR amplification relied on 60 Vbeta primers (plus 13 Jbeta primers). Original data processing: Among the unique TCR beta chains that a later analysis counted, some 73 million in all, around 11 million were shared. Measured with immunoSEQ multiplex PCR; TCRdb has only the in-frame clones, and not every one. V and J calls and clone size come straight from that table; D and trimming were deduced from the DNA. This table has approximately 190,000 clones, roughly 80% appearing once. The germline gives CDR1 SGHAT, CDR2 FQDESV (reference sequence). The CDR3 consists of 15 residues. V was trimmed by 1 base and J by 4 bases, leaving 13 bases between them. Regarding the study as a whole: In a later analysis, TCR beta V- and J-gene trimming was associated with a missense DCLRE1C variant.

The sequencing input was PBMCs. This sequence was found in a man aged 40-50 years in good health and CMV-seropositive. The chain recombines TRBV11-1 with TRBJ1-2; unclear D gene. In DNA, the CDR3 is TGTGCCAGCAGCTTAGGAGGGTTCGGGTCCTATGGCTACACCTTC. Protein sequence: CASSLGGFGSYGYTF. The full variable domain, in which reference TRBV11-1 and TRBJ1-2 provide the parts outside the CDR3, is EAEVAQSPRYKITEKSQAVAFWCDPISGHATLYWYRQILGQGPELLVQFQDESVVDDSQLPKDRFSAERLKGVDSTLKIQPAELGDSAMYLCASSLGGFGSYGYTFGSGTRLTVV.